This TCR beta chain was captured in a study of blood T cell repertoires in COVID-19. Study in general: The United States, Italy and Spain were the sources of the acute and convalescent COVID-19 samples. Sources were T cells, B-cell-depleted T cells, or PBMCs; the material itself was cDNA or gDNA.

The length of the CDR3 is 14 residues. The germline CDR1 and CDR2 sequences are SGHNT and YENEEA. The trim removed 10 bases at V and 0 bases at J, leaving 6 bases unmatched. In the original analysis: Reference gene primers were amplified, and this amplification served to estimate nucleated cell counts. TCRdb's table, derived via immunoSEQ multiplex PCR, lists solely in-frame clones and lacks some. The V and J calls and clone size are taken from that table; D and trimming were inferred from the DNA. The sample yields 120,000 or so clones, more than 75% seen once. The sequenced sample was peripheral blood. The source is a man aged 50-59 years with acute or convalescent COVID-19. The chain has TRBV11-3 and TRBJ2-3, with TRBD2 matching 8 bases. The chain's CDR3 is CATHRGGSTDTQYF. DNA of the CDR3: TGTGCCACTCATCGGGGGGGGAGCACAGATACGCAGTATTTT. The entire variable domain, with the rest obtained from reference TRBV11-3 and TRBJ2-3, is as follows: EAGVVQSPRYKIIEKKQPVAFWCNPISGHNTLYWYLQNLGQGPELLIRYENEEAVDDSQLPKDRFSAERLKGVDSTLKIQPAELGDSAVYLCATHRGGSTDTQYFGPGTRLTVL.